These 4 T cell receptor beta chains were sequenced from one sample in a study of T-cell reconstitution after alpha-beta-depleted transplantation in children. TCRbeta library preparation incorporated unique molecular identifiers. TCRdb reprocessed the PCR reads via MiXCR and lists one record per CDR3 protein. The table shows fewer than 750,000 distinct CDR3 sequences, with 23% occurring only once. This specimen consisted of PBMCs, mostly from graft donor cells, obtained 360 days after TCRalphabeta/CD19-depleted stem cell transplant. The receptors were sampled from a boy younger than two who had a stem cell transplant for acute myeloid leukemia, so the T cells may come from the graft donor.

This clonotype was picked up many times. This chain uses TRBV18 with TRBJ2-5; D call uncertain. Germline assignment: CDR1 KGHSH and CDR2 LQKENI. This CDR3 spans 12 amino acids. V lost 2 bases and J lost 5, with 6 bases in between. The CDR3 DNA reads as TGTGCCAGCTCACCAGGGGTGGAGACCCAGTACTTC. It specifies CASSPGVETQYF.

The chain has TRBV10-3 and TRBJ2-1; 11 bases align to TRBD1. Trimming at V came to 4 bases and at J to 1 base, leaving 6 bases not matched to a gene. CDR3 size: 17 residues. Germline lookup yields CDR1 ENHRY and CDR2 SYGVKD. The CDR3 region is CAISVPGQGVSYNEQFF. In DNA form, the CDR3 reads TGTGCCATCAGTGTTCCGGGACAGGGGGTTTCCTACAATGAGCAGTTCTTC.

This clonotype was counted a few times. The chain has TRBV3-1 and TRBJ2-1, with 8 bases fitting TRBD1. The CDR3 contains 17 residues. Germline loops: CDR1 LGHDT, CDR2 YNNKEL (reference sequence). J gave up 3 bases and V 4 bases, and 11 bases lay outside the gene matches. Here the CDR3 reads CASSPPLRRGLYNEQFF. In DNA form, the CDR3 reads TGTGCCAGCAGCCCCCCTTTACGCAGGGGGCTCTACAATGAGCAGTTCTTC.

The rearrangement joins TRBV7-2 to TRBJ2-5, with 9 bases fitting TRBD2. CDR3 length: 15 amino acids. Per the germline V gene, CDR1 is SGHTA and CDR2 is FQGNSA. The V gene end was trimmed by 1 base and the J gene end by 7 bases; junction bases not matched to a gene: 7. CDR3 sequence (DNA): TGTGCCAGCAGCTTAGTCGGCGGGGGGGCGGGGACCCAGTACTTC. Translating it yields CASSLVGGGAGTQYF.